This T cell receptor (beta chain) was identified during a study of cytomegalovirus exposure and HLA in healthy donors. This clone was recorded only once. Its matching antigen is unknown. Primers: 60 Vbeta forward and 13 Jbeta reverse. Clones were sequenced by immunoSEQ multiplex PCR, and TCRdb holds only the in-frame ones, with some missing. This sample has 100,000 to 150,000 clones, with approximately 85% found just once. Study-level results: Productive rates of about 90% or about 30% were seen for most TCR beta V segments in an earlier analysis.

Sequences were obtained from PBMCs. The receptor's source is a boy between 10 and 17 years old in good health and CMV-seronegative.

This chain's CDR3 is CASSPGWSEQFF. The CDR3 bases are TGCGCCAGCAGCCCGGGATGGAGTGAGCAGTTCTTC. V is TRBV5-1 and J is TRBJ2-1; the D gene is possibly TRBD2 (5 bases). The germline V gene encodes CDR1 SGHRS and CDR2 YFSETQ. V gave up 4 bases and J gave up 9 bases, with 11 bases separating them. This CDR3 has 12 residues.